These T cell receptor beta chains were read from a single sample in a study of T cell responses to AZD1222 COVID-19 vaccine. Measured with immunoSEQ multiplex PCR; TCRdb has only the in-frame clones, and not every one. The sample has hundreds of thousands of clones; about 94% are singletons. Material: peripheral blood, obtained 28 days after the second AZD1222 dose. The receptor source for this set is an adult who received the AZD1222 COVID-19 vaccine. The CDR3 runs from the conserved cysteine through the conserved F or W. A D gene is named only where the DNA matches it firmly. Not all rows give a size; the values are once, few, many and, for expanded clones, a class.

j_gene	d_gene	v_gene	abundance	CDR3nt	CDR3aa
TRBJ2-5	-	TRBV29-1	-	TGCAGCGTCTCCGCGGGTGGTGGGGCTTTGACCCAGTACTTC	CSVSAGGGALTQYF
TRBJ1-3	-	TRBV29-1	-	TGCAGCGGTCGAGGCTCTGGAAACACCATATATTTT	CSGRGSGNTIYF
TRBJ2-3	TRBD2	TRBV5-1	-	TGCGCCAGCAGTATGGGATTAGCGGGGAACACAGATACGCAGTATTTT	CASSMGLAGNTDTQYF
TRBJ1-1	-	TRBV24-1	-	TGTGCCACCAGTGATGGTTCGGGGGTGAACACTGAAGCTTTCTTT	CATSDGSGVNTEAFF
TRBJ2-7	-	TRBV5-1	-	TGCGCCAGCAGCTTGGTGGGGCAGACTATATACGAGCAGTACTTC	CASSLVGQTIYEQYF
TRBJ2-5	-	TRBV7-2	-	TGTGCCAGCAGCTTAGGTGGAAGGGATGAGACCCAGTACTTC	CASSLGGRDETQYF
TRBJ2-7	-	TRBV15	-	TGTGCCACCAGCAGGGACTACCCTAACGGCGAGCAGTACTTC	CATSRDYPNGEQYF
TRBJ1-4	TRBD1	TRBV7-8	-	TGTGCCAGCAGCTTGGGACAGGGGGCCGTCGGAAAACTGTTTTTT	CASSLGQGAVGKLFF
TRBJ2-3	-	TRBV7-9	-	TGTGCCAGCATCGGAGCAGATACGCAGTATTTT	CASIGADTQYF
TRBJ1-4	TRBD1	TRBV18	-	TGTGCCAGCTCACCACCCGGGACAGGACGCGAAAAACTGTTTTTT	CASSPPGTGREKLFF
TRBJ1-2	-	TRBV5-1	-	TGCGCCAGCAGCTTGGAAGGGGAAGGATATGGCTACACCTTC	CASSLEGEGYGYTF
TRBJ1-1	-	TRBV27	-	TGTGCCAGCAGTTTTAAGAGTGACACGGCAGGGGATGCTTTCTTT	CASSFKSDTAGDAFF
TRBJ1-2	-	TRBV7-8	-	TGTGCCAGCAGCCCAGAGGGGAGGAACTATGGCTACACCTTC	CASSPEGRNYGYTF
TRBJ2-7	-	TRBV28	-	TGTGCCAGCAGTTCGGGGCCTCCCTACGAGCAGTACTTC	CASSSGPPYEQYF
TRBJ1-2	-	TRBV5-6	-	TGTGCCAGCAGCTTCGGAGAGGGGAAGAGTGGCTACACCTTC	CASSFGEGKSGYTF
TRBJ2-1	TRBD1	TRBV5-4	-	TGTGCCAGCAGCCCTGGGGCCGGGACAGGGGGCGATGAGCAGTTCTTC	CASSPGAGTGGDEQFF
TRBJ2-7	-	TRBV7-6	once	TGTGCCAGCAGCTTATCCTACCCCTTCCTAGAAGAGCAGTACTTC	CASSLSYPFLEEQYF
TRBJ2-7	TRBD2	TRBV2	-	TGTGCCAGCAGAGCCGGGCCTAGCGGGAGGTACGAGCAGTACTTC	CASRAGPSGRYEQYF
TRBJ2-3	TRBD2	TRBV28	-	TGTGCCAGCAGTTCCAGGGGCGGGGGGCGAGCAGATACGCAGTATTTT	CASSSRGGGRADTQYF
TRBJ2-2	-	TRBV3-1/TRBV3-2	-	TGTGCCAGCAGCCAAGTCGTATCCGGGGAGCTGTTTTTT	CASSQVVSGELFF
TRBJ1-3	-	TRBV6-1	-	TGTGCCAGCAGTGACAATGGGGGGGTAGGAAACACCATATATTTT	CASSDNGGVGNTIYF
TRBJ1-2	TRBD1	TRBV4-1	-	TGCGCCAGCAGCCAGGGACAGGGAGGCTTGGAGGGCTACACCTTC	CASSQGQGGLEGYTF
TRBJ1-1	-	TRBV5-3	-	TGTGCCAGAAGCTTGGAGGGACGGATGAACACTGAAGCTTTCTTT	CARSLEGRMNTEAFF
TRBJ2-5	TRBD1	TRBV2	few	TGTGCCAGCAGTGGGGGTAGGGACAGATTCCAAGAGACCCAGTACTTC	CASSGGRDRFQETQYF